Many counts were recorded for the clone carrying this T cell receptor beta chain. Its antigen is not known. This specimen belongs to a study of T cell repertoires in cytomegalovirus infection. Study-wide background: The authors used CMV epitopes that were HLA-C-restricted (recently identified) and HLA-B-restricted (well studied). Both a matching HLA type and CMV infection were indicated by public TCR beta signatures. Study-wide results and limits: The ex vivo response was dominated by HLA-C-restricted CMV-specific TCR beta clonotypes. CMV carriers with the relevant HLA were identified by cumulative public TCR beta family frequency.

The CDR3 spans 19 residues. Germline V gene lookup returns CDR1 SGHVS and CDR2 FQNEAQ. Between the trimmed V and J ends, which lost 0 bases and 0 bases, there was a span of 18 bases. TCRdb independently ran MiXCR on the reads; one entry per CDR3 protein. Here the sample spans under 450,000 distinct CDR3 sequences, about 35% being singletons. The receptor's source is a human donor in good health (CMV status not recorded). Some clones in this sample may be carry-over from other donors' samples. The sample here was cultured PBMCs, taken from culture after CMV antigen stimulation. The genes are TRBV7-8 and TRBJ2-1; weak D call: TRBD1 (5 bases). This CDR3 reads CASSLAALVTASSYNEQFF. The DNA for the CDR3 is TGTGCCAGCAGCTTAGCGGCTCTAGTGACAGCAAGCTCCTACAATGAGCAGTTCTTC.